One sample yielded the 13 T cell receptor beta chains listed below, sequenced in a study of blood T cell repertoires in COVID-19. Using immunoSEQ multiplex PCR, the repertoire was profiled, and TCRdb retains in-frame clones only, with some absent. This sample has 150,000 to 200,000 clones, with around four fifths found just once. Specimen: peripheral blood. The receptors derive from a man between 65 and 85 years old who had recovered from COVID-19.

The rearrangement joins TRBV5-8 to TRBJ1-1; tentative D call: TRBD1 (6 bases). This CDR3 is built from 15 residues. Germline CDR1 is SGHTS and CDR2 is YDEGEE. V lost 4 bases and J 0 bases, leaving 13 bases between the germline ends. The CDR3 reads CASSLLDRMNTEAFF. The CDR3 DNA sequence: TGTGCCAGCAGCCTCCTGGACAGAATGAACACTGAAGCTTTCTTT.

A few counts support this clone. This chain connects TRBV5-6 to TRBJ1-1, with D unclear. The CDR3 has 14 residues. Trimming shortened V by 0 bases and J by 6 bases, and 12 bases separated the two germline ends. Per the germline V gene, CDR1 is SGHDT and CDR2 is YYEEEE. CDR3 sequence: CASSLVRDASEAFF. CDR3 DNA sequence: TGTGCCAGCAGCTTGGTTCGGGATGCTTCTGAAGCTTTCTTT.

This clone has only a few counts. This chain joins TRBV15 and TRBJ1-2; 8 nucleotides match TRBD1. The CDR3 runs to 11 residues. In germline, CDR1 is LNHNV, CDR2 YYDKDF (reference sequence). Trimming took 7 bases from V and 8 from J; bases not matched to a gene: 3. The CDR3, as DNA: TGTGCCACCAATCAGGGGGCGGGCTACACCTTC. It is translated as CATNQGAGYTF.

The chain is built from TRBV19 and TRBJ2-3; D perhaps matches TRBD1 (6 bases). V lost 0 bases to trimming and J lost 0 bases, with 16 bases between them. Germline assignment: CDR1 LNHDA and CDR2 SQIVND (reference sequence). The CDR3 is made up of 18 amino acids. CDR3 nucleotides: TGTGCCAGTAGTATAGATCAAAGTGGACAGCCTAGCACAGATACGCAGTATTTT. The encoded protein is CASSIDQSGQPSTDTQYF.

The chain links TRBV7-9 to TRBJ2-2; D possibly corresponds to TRBD1 (6 bases). Germline V gene data show CDR1 as SEHNR and CDR2 as FQNEAQ (reference sequence). V dropped 6 bases and J dropped 1 base, with 9 bases sitting between them. The CDR3 runs 14 residues. The DNA of the CDR3 is TGTGCCAGCAGTCCGACAGGGAACACCGGGGAGCTGTTTTTT. Amino acid sequence: CASSPTGNTGELFF.

The chain recombines TRBV6-1 with TRBJ1-2; tentative D call: TRBD1 (6 bases). The CDR3 length is 15 residues. Per germline, CDR1 MNHNS and CDR2 SASEGT. V was shortened by 1 base and J by 4 bases, with 13 bases between the two germline ends. Written as DNA, the CDR3 is TGTGCCAGCAGTGAAGGGGGGGGCAGTGGCTATGGCTACACCTTC. This codes for CASSEGGGSGYGYTF.

This chain links TRBV9 with TRBJ2-2; TRBD2 is a possible D gene (6 bases). Germline assignment: CDR1 SGDLS and CDR2 YYNGEE. The germline V and J ends were trimmed by 1 base and 6 bases, with 13 bases remaining between them. This CDR3 is built from 15 residues. The CDR3 bases are TGTGCCAGCAGCGTATTCGGGAGTGGCGCCGGGGAGCTGTTTTTT. Translation gives CASSVFGSGAGELFF. Variable domain in full (rest from reference TRBV9 and TRBJ2-2): DSGVTQTPKHLITATGQRVTLRCSPRSGDLSVYWYQQSLDQGLQFLIQYYNGEERAKGNILERFSAQQFPDLHSELNLSSLELGDSALYFCASSVFGSGAGELFFGEGSRLTVL.

This chain uses TRBV15 with TRBJ2-1, with D possibly matching TRBD1 (5 bases). This CDR3 is 20 amino acids long. Germline V lookup: CDR1 LNHNV, CDR2 YYDKDF (reference sequence). With 1 base removed from V and 0 bases from J, the gap between germline ends came to 22 bases. CDR3 loop: CATSRVASRGLTGSYNEQFF. In DNA form, the CDR3 reads TGTGCCACCAGCAGAGTCGCGTCAAGGGGCCTGACGGGCTCCTACAATGAGCAGTTCTTC. Full variable domain (rest looked up from reference TRBV15 and TRBJ2-1): DAMVIQNPRYQVTQFGKPVTLSCSQTLNHNVMYWYQQKSSQAPKLLFHYYDKDFNNEADTPDNFQSRRPNTSFCFLDIRSPGLGDTAMYLCATSRVASRGLTGSYNEQFFGPGTRLTVL.

The gene calls are TRBV4-1 and TRBJ1-5; tentative D call: TRBD1 (5 bases). V shed 0 bases and J shed 0 bases, with 15 bases lying between them. Per germline, CDR1 MGHRA and CDR2 YSYEKL. The CDR3 loop spans 18 amino acids. CDR3 residues: CASSQERAGGRSNQPQHF. Here the CDR3 DNA reads TGCGCCAGCAGCCAAGAGCGGGCGGGGGGTCGTAGCAATCAGCCCCAGCATTTT.

The V call is TRBV7-9, the J call TRBJ1-5; 9 positions match TRBD1. V shed 5 bases and J 4 bases; nucleotides not matched to a gene: 6. The V gene's germline CDR1 is SEHNR and CDR2 FQNEAQ (reference sequence). This CDR3 comprises 15 residues. This chain's CDR3 is CASSPTGGENQPQHF. Written as DNA, the CDR3 is TGTGCCAGCAGCCCTACAGGGGGCGAGAATCAGCCCCAGCATTTT.

Written as DNA, the CDR3 is TGTGCCAGCAGCTTGGGGGCACACCAGCCCCAGCATTTT. Translation gives CASSLGAHQPQHF. This chain uses TRBV5-4 with TRBJ1-5; no definite D call. Between the trimmed V and J ends, which lost 0 bases and 7 bases, there was a span of 8 bases. This CDR3 is built from 13 residues. The germline V gene encodes CDR1 SGHNT and CDR2 YYREEE (reference sequence). Variable domain in full (rest from reference TRBV5-4 and TRBJ1-5): ETGVTQSPTHLIKTRGQQVTLRCSSQSGHNTVSWYQQALGQGPQFIFQYYREEENGRGNFPPRFSGLQFPNYSSELNVNALELDDSALYLCASSLGAHQPQHFGDGTRLSIL.

This clone has more than one count but fewer than ten. This CDR3 is CASSLGTAAGNTIYF. The DNA for the CDR3 is TGTGCCAGCTCACTCGGGACAGCCGCTGGAAACACCATATATTTT. The V gene is TRBV18, the J gene TRBJ1-3; TRBD1 matches at 7 bases. Unmatched junction bases numbered 5, after V lost 4 bases and J lost 2 bases. The CDR3 is made up of 15 amino acids. CDR1 and CDR2 from the germline V gene are KGHSH and LQKENI. Full variable domain (missing parts from reference TRBV18 and TRBJ1-3): NAGVMQNPRHLVRRRGQEARLRCSPMKGHSHVYWYRQLPEEGLKFMVYLQKENIIDESGMPKERFSAEFPKEGPSILRIQQVVRGDSAAYFCASSLGTAAGNTIYFGEGSWLTVV.

The sample holds one count of this clone. J is TRBJ2-7 and V is TRBV30, with D tentatively TRBD2 (6 bases). Germline V gene sequence: CDR1 GTSNPN, CDR2 SVGIG (reference sequence). V lost 2 bases and J lost 0, with 14 bases in between. This CDR3 is built from 15 residues. The CDR3 nucleotides read TGTGCCTGGAGTTACGGGCGGGGAACCTCCTACGAGCAGTACTTC. It specifies CAWSYGRGTSYEQYF.